This T cell receptor (beta chain) appears in the sequencing data of a study of OX40 agonist ivuxolimab in advanced cancers. At the level of the whole study: The costimulatory receptor OX40 (CD134) was targeted by ivuxolimab, a fully human IgG2 agonistic monoclonal antibody. Intravenous ivuxolimab was administered to patients every 2 weeks at six dose levels: 0.01, 0.1, 0.3, 1.5, 3 and 10 mg/kg. Of the approximately 50 dose-escalation patients, hepatocellular carcinoma was present in about 20, melanoma in about 15, renal cell carcinoma in 9 and head and neck cancer in 9. In the dose-escalation cohort, 75% to 85% of patients were male, and the mean age was roughly 56 years with a range of roughly 23 to 79. Patients were allowed to have had prior anti-PD-1, anti-PD-L1 or anti-CTLA-4 therapy, and approximately 37% of the dose-escalation patients had been treated with checkpoint inhibitors. Partial responses occurred in three dose-escalation patients, of whom one had hepatocellular carcinoma and two had cutaneous melanoma. The purpose of peripheral TCRbeta sequencing was to test whether ivuxolimab changed TCR sequence diversity and led to clonal T-cell expansion. The paper covers the monotherapy dose-escalation part of the phase I ivuxolimab trial, which included N ≈ 57 patients. What the authors observed across the whole study: The antigen specificity of the peripheral T cells that underwent clonal expansion was not determined. After ivuxolimab, CD8+ T cells had more expanded clones than CD4+ T cells on average. In partial responders in the 0.1-3.0 mg/kg groups, normalized peripheral clonal expansion was found to be among the lowest, especially among CD8+ T cells. Low levels of normalized T-cell clonal expansion were also shown by some nonresponding patients. Clonal expansion of both CD4+ and CD8+ blood T cells was observed from baseline to week 6 at doses 0.1 to 3.0 mg/kg.

To sequence the TCRbeta CDR3 region, genomic DNA was isolated from the sorted cells. TCRbeta CDR3 regions were sequenced using the immunoSEQ Assay. Not all clones reach the TCRdb copy of this immuneACCESS table, which keeps in-frame sequences only. Checked studies attribute under half of the gap to unresolved V genes and leave the rest unexplained. In all, the sample holds about 28,000 clones, and about 81% of those were seen once. The leading ten clones occupy about a quarter of the sample. Details on this clone: It lacks a known antigen. Base qualities are not recorded, but no much larger clone differs from it by a single base.

Patients with a history of autoimmune disease or receiving systemic immunosuppression were excluded from the trial. Peripheral blood for TCR sequencing was drawn from every dose cohort at baseline, at cycle 4 day 1 and at cycle 7 day 1. The samples were drawn from a first-in-human, open-label, multicenter phase I dose-escalation trial of ivuxolimab. Adults with locally advanced or metastatic melanoma, renal cell, hepatocellular, or head and neck squamous cell carcinoma were enrolled in the trial. CD4+ and CD8+ T cells were sorted separately from peripheral blood before TCR sequencing. Taken from cysteine to phenylalanine, the CDR3 has 13 residues. Only CDR3 DNA is held: 39 bases, read in frame from base 1. Unmatched junction bases come to 6, with V trimmed by 6 bases and J by 6 bases. CDR1 and CDR2 were assigned from the germline V gene as LGHNA and YSLEER.

The receptor chain draws on TRBV4-3 and TRBJ2-7; 9 bases in the junction line up with TRBD2. The receptor was derived from an adult with an advanced solid tumor such as melanoma, head and neck, liver or kidney cancer. The material was CD4+ or CD8+ T cells sorted from blood, obtained in a trial of the OX40 agonist ivuxolimab. The CDR3 reads as follows: CASSPGLAFEQYF. At the DNA level, the sequence is TGCGCCAGCAGTCCCGGACTAGCGTTCGAGCAGTACTTC.